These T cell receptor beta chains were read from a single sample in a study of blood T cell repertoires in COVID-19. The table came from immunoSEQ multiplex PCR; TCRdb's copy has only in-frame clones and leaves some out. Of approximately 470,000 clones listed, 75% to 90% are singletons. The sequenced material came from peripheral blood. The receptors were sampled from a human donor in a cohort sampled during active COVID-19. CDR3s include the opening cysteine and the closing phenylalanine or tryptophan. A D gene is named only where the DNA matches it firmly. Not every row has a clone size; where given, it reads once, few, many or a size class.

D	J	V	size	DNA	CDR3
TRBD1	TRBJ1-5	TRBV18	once	TGTGCCAGCTCACTAACAGGGGGAGTTAGGTATCAGCCCCAGCATTTT	CASSLTGGVRYQPQHF
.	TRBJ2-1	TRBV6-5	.	TGTGCCAGCAGTTACTCGGTCGGTGGGGGCGCCGCGCAGTTCTTC	CASSYSVGGGAAQFF
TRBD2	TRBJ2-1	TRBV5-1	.	TGCGCCAGCAGCTTCGGGACTATCTACAATGAGCAGTTCTTC	CASSFGTIYNEQFF
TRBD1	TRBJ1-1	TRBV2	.	TGTGCCAGCAGTGCCTGGACAGGGGACACTGAAGCTTTCTTT	CASSAWTGDTEAFF
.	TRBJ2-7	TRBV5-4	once	TGTGCCAGCAGCTTGCGACTAGGGACCTACGAGCAGTACTTC	CASSLRLGTYEQYF
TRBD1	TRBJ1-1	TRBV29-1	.	TGCAGCGTATTAACAGGGGGCGTGGGGACTGAAGCTTTCTTT	CSVLTGGVGTEAFF
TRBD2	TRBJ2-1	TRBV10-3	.	TGTGCCATCAGATCCGGACTAGCGGGTAGCTCCTACAATGAGCAGTTCTTC	CAIRSGLAGSSYNEQFF
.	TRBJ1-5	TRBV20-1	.	TGCAGTGCTAGTTATTCTGGCAATCAGCCCCAGCATTTT	CSASYSGNQPQHF
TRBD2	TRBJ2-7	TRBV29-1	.	TGCAGCGTTGGAACCCTAGCGGGAGGGGGCGAGCAGTACTTC	CSVGTLAGGGEQYF
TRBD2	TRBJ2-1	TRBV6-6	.	TGTGCCAGCAGTTACCCAGGGACTAGCGGGAGCAATGAGCAGTTCTTC	CASSYPGTSGSNEQFF
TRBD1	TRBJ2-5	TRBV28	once	TGTGCCAGCAGTTTGTTCAGGGGGCCGTGGGAGACCCAGTACTTC	CASSLFRGPWETQYF
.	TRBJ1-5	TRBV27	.	TGTGCCAGCAGCCGCAAGCTCGACGACAGTAGCAATCAGCCCCAGCATTTT	CASSRKLDDSSNQPQHF
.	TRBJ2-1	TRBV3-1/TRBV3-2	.	TGTGCCAGCAGCTTCGCGCTAGATCTTGAGCAGTTCTTC	CASSFALDLEQFF
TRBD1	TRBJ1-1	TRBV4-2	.	TGTGCCAGCAGCCACCTAAGGGCGGGACAGGAAGCTTTCTTT	CASSHLRAGQEAFF
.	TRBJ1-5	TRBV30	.	TGTGCCTGGAGTGTACAGGCCCGGGGACACAATCAGCCCCAGCATTTT	CAWSVQARGHNQPQHF
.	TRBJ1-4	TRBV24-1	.	TGTGCCACCAGTGATTCGGGCAAGGGGAATGAAAAACTGTTTTTT	CATSDSGKGNEKLFF
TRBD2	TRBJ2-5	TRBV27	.	TGTGCCAGCAGAAGAATCGGGCCTGGGGGGGGGACCCAGTACTTC	CASRRIGPGGGTQYF
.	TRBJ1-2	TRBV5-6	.	TGTGCCAGCAGCTTGGACAGTAACTATGGCTACACCTTC	CASSLDSNYGYTF
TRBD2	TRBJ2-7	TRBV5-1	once	TGCGCCAGCAGCTATGGCGGACTAGCCGAATCCTACGAGCAGTACTTC	CASSYGGLAESYEQYF
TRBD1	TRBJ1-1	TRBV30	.	TGTGCCTGGAGAAGGGAGACAGGGTACACTGAAGCTTTCTTT	CAWRRETGYTEAFF
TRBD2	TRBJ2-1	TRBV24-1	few	TGTGCCACCAGTGCCCGCGGCGGGAGTTCCTACAATGAGCAGTTCTTC	CATSARGGSSYNEQFF
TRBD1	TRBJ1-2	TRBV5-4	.	TGTGCCAGCAGCTTGGGGACCGGGACAGGTGGCCCTGGCTACACCTTC	CASSLGTGTGGPGYTF
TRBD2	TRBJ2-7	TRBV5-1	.	TGCGCCAGCAGCTTGCCACGGGAGGGCCGGAACGAGCAGTACTTC	CASSLPREGRNEQYF
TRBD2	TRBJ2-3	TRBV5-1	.	TGCGCCAGCAGCTTGGTGGCGACTAGCGGAACAGATACGCAGTATTTT	CASSLVATSGTDTQYF
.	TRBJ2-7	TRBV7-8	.	TGTGCCAGCAGCTCTTCCAGGGTAGAATCCTACGAGCAGTACTTC	CASSSSRVESYEQYF
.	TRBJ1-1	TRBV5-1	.	TGCGCCAGCAGCTTGGTCAGGGAGAACACTGAAGCTTTCTTT	CASSLVRENTEAFF
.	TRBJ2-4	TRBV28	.	TGTGCCAGCAGCCCTCCTCGGGGTAGGGATGCCAAAAACATTCAGTACTTC	CASSPPRGRDAKNIQYF
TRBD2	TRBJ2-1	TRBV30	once	TGTGCCTGGAGTGTAATGCCTAGCGGGAGCGGGGAGCAGTTCTTC	CAWSVMPSGSGEQFF
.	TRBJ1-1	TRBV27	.	TGTGCCAGCAATTCTAGGAAGGCTTTCTTT	CASNSRKAFF
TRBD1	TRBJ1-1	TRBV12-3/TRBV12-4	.	TGTGCCAGCAGTATTGGGGAACGACAGGGCCCATTCTTT	CASSIGERQGPFF
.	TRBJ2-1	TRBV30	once	TGTGCCTGGAGTGCCGGACAGTCTGAGCAGTTCTTC	CAWSAGQSEQFF
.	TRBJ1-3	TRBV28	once	TGTGCCAGCAGTTTAGGGGGGGGATCGCTCTGGAACACCATATATTTT	CASSLGGGSLWNTIYF
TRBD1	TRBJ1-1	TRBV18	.	TGTGCCAGCTCACTGGGACAGCCCCTGAACACTGAAGCTTTCTTT	CASSLGQPLNTEAFF
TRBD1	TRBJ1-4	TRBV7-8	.	TGTGCCAGCAGCCACGAGGGGGCGGAATTTAATGAAAAACTGTTTTTT	CASSHEGAEFNEKLFF
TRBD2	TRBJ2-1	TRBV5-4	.	TGTGCCAGCAGCTCTGCTAGCGGGAGGTCCAATGAGCAGTTCTTC	CASSSASGRSNEQFF
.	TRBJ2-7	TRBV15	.	TGTGCCACCAGCGAGATTCCGGGTGAGGGCCCGGACTACGAGCAGTACTTC	CATSEIPGEGPDYEQYF
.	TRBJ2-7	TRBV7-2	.	TGTGCCAGCAGCCTCCCCCCCGTTCTCGAGCAGTACTTC	CASSLPPVLEQYF